This is a list of T cell receptor beta chains from one sample in a study of T cell responses to AZD1222 COVID-19 vaccine. Produced via immunoSEQ multiplex PCR; TCRdb's table is partial and in-frame only. Of about 170,000 clones in the sample, roughly 92% are singletons; the top ten hold 1.6%. Material: peripheral blood, obtained on day 0 of AZD1222 vaccination. These TCRs come from an adult in good health. The CDR3 runs from the conserved cysteine through the conserved F or W. D genes are given only for firm matches. Size tells how often a clone was seen (once, few, many) or the class of an expanded clone, and some rows leave it out.

J gene	clone size	V gene	D gene	CDR3 length	CDR3 DNA	CDR3 protein
TRBJ2-7	-	TRBV5-6	TRBD2	14	TGTGCCAGTTGGGTACTAGCGAGTTCCTACGAGCAGTACTTC	CASWVLASSYEQYF
TRBJ2-1	once	TRBV6-6	-	13	TGTGCCAGCAGGACTACTCAGGATTGGGAGCAGTTCTTC	CASRTTQDWEQFF
TRBJ2-6	-	TRBV11-2	-	16	TGTGCCAGCAGCCTGAGGAATTCCCCTGGGGCCAACGTCCTGACTTTC	CASSLRNSPGANVLTF
TRBJ2-7	-	TRBV28	TRBD1	15	TGTGCCAGCAGTTTATCTGGGACAGGGGGCCACGAGCAGTACTTC	CASSLSGTGGHEQYF
TRBJ2-7	once	TRBV12-3/TRBV12-4	-	13	TGTGCCAGCAGTTTAGGGGCCGCCGGTGAGCAGTACTTC	CASSLGAAGEQYF
TRBJ2-3	-	TRBV9	-	13	TGTGCCAGCAGCGATAACAGGGCAGATACGCAGTATTTT	CASSDNRADTQYF
TRBJ2-3	-	TRBV20-1	-	11	TGCAGTGCCCTGAGGACAAATACGCAGTATTTT	CSALRTNTQYF
TRBJ1-2	-	TRBV5-1	-	17	TGCGCCAGCAGCTTGGAGGGCGGCAGCCTTACTAACTATGGCTACACCTTC	CASSLEGGSLTNYGYTF
TRBJ1-4	once	TRBV2	TRBD1	15	TGTGCCAGCCGGGACAGGGGCGCTCTTAATGAAAAACTGTTTTTT	CASRDRGALNEKLFF
TRBJ2-7	-	TRBV12-3/TRBV12-4	-	11	TGTGCCAGCAGTTACGGATACGAGCAGTACTTC	CASSYGYEQYF
TRBJ1-5	-	TRBV6-2/TRBV6-3	TRBD1	15	TGTGCCAGCAGTTACCCTTGGACAGGGAATCAGCCCCAGCATTTT	CASSYPWTGNQPQHF
TRBJ1-4	-	TRBV7-8	-	16	TGTGCCAGCAGCCCCGACCCGCCCTCAACTAATGAAAAACTGTTTTTT	CASSPDPPSTNEKLFF
TRBJ1-1	-	TRBV7-9	-	15	TGTGCCAGCAGCCGTGCCGTGGCGGCGAACACTGAAGCTTTCTTT	CASSRAVAANTEAFF
TRBJ2-1	-	TRBV7-2	TRBD1	16	TGTGCCAGCAGCTTAGTGCGGACAGGGTCCTACAATGAGCAGTTCTTC	CASSLVRTGSYNEQFF
TRBJ2-1	-	TRBV6-5	-	14	TGTGCCAGCAGTCCCGAAGCGGGTTACAATGAGCAGTTCTTC	CASSPEAGYNEQFF
TRBJ1-1	-	TRBV14	-	13	TGTGCCAGCAGCCAAGGAACGAACACTGAAGCTTTCTTT	CASSQGTNTEAFF
TRBJ1-1	-	TRBV4-3	TRBD1	15	TGCGCCAGCAGCCGGACACAGGGGGCCCCGGTTGGAGCTTTCTTT	CASSRTQGAPVGAFF
TRBJ2-3	-	TRBV6-5	-	14	TGTGCCAGCAGGGAGCCCGTGCGCACAGATACGCAGTATTTT	CASREPVRTDTQYF
TRBJ1-2	-	TRBV18	-	15	TGTGCCAGCTCACCACCTCAGGGTGGGTTCTATGGCTACACCTTC	CASSPPQGGFYGYTF
TRBJ1-1	-	TRBV19	-	13	TGTGCCAGTAGTATAGATCCGTTCACTGAAGCTTTCTTT	CASSIDPFTEAFF
TRBJ2-6	-	TRBV2	-	15	TGTGCCAGCAGTTGGACAGCCTCTGGGGCCAACGTCCTGACTTTC	CASSWTASGANVLTF
TRBJ2-1	-	TRBV5-5	TRBD1	15	TGTGCCAGCAGCTCCGGGACAGGGTTCTACAATGAGCAGTTCTTC	CASSSGTGFYNEQFF
TRBJ2-2	once	TRBV3-1/TRBV3-2	-	16	TGTGCCAGCACCCCCCTACCGCCTCCGAACACCGGGGAGCTGTTTTTT	CASTPLPPPNTGELFF
TRBJ2-1	-	TRBV18	TRBD2	17	TGTGCCAGCTCACCACCGGAGGCTAGCGGGAGAAAAAATGAGCAGTTCTTC	CASSPPEASGRKNEQFF
TRBJ2-7	-	TRBV7-2	-	14	TGTGCCAGCAGCTTATTGGGCAGGTCCTACGAGCAGTACTTC	CASSLLGRSYEQYF
TRBJ2-3	-	TRBV24-1	-	14	TGTGCCACCAGTGTTAGTGGGAGCACAGATACGCAGTATTTT	CATSVSGSTDTQYF
TRBJ2-3	-	TRBV3-1/TRBV3-2	-	16	TGTGCCAGCAGCCTAGGTGGGGAAAGGATGGCAGATACGCAGTATTTT	CASSLGGERMADTQYF
TRBJ2-7	-	TRBV11-1	-	13	TGTGCCAGCAGATCGGGACACGACTACGAGCAGTACTTC	CASRSGHDYEQYF
TRBJ2-3	few	TRBV2	TRBD2	18	TGTGCCAGCAGTGAAGCGAGGTCTAGCGGGGGACTCACAGATACGCAGTATTTT	CASSEARSSGGLTDTQYF
TRBJ1-1	once	TRBV4-3	-	14	TGCGCCAGCAGCCAAGATATAACGAACACTGAAGCTTTCTTT	CASSQDITNTEAFF
TRBJ2-3	few	TRBV18	-	16	TGTGCCAGCTCACCGACTGGACAGAGACCCACAGATACGCAGTATTTT	CASSPTGQRPTDTQYF
TRBJ2-7	-	TRBV7-2	-	13	TGTGCCAGCAGCTCCGGTCGTAACGGCGAGCAGTACTTC	CASSSGRNGEQYF
TRBJ1-1	-	TRBV30	TRBD1	16	TGTGCCTGGAGTCCGCCGGGACAGGGCGGGCGGCCTGAAGCTTTCTTT	CAWSPPGQGGRPEAFF
TRBJ1-6	-	TRBV5-6	TRBD1	18	TGTGCCAGCAGGGCGACAGGGGCGCCGAGCTCCTATAATTCACCCCTCCACTTT	CASRATGAPSSYNSPLHF
TRBJ2-7	-	TRBV12-3/TRBV12-4	-	12	TGTGCCAGCAGTTTTTACATCTACGAGCAGTACTTC	CASSFYIYEQYF
TRBJ1-5	-	TRBV4-2	-	15	TGTGCCAGCAGCCAAGATGGGGGCAGTTATCAGCCCCAGCATTTT	CASSQDGGSYQPQHF